A selection of T cell receptor beta chains follows, all from one sample in a study of cytomegalovirus exposure and HLA in healthy donors. TCRdb keeps only in-frame clones here, not all; method: immunoSEQ multiplex PCR. This table holds 100,000 to 150,000 clones, 88% found once. The sequenced material came from PBMCs. The origin of the receptors is a man between 25 and 39 years old in good health and CMV-seronegative. Both conserved end residues are part of each CDR3. Fields, in order: CDR3 DNA, CDR3 protein, CDR3 length, clone size, V gene, D gene, J gene. The D gene is left open where the match is weak. The size entry is marked missing in some rows and otherwise reads once, few, many or a size class.

CDR3 DNA: TGTGCCAGCTGGCCGGGACTATCCTACGAGCAGTACTTC
CDR3 protein: CASWPGLSYEQYF
CDR3 length: 13
clone size: NA
V gene: TRBV6-5
D gene: TRBD2
J gene: TRBJ2-7

CDR3 DNA: TGTGCCTGGAGTCCGGGGGGGAACACTGAAGCTTTCTTT
CDR3 protein: CAWSPGGNTEAFF
CDR3 length: 13
clone size: once
V gene: TRBV30
D gene: NA
J gene: TRBJ1-1

CDR3 DNA: TGTGCCAGCAGCGTAGGTCCTAGCGGGAGCACGGACACCGGGGAGCTGTTTTTT
CDR3 protein: CASSVGPSGSTDTGELFF
CDR3 length: 18
clone size: NA
V gene: TRBV9
D gene: TRBD2
J gene: TRBJ2-2

CDR3 DNA: TGCGCCAGCAGCCAGCAGACGGGATCGAACACCGGGGAGCTGTTTTTT
CDR3 protein: CASSQQTGSNTGELFF
CDR3 length: 16
clone size: NA
V gene: TRBV4-3
D gene: NA
J gene: TRBJ2-2

CDR3 DNA: TGTGCCAGCTCGGCGACAGGAGGCGATGAAAAACTGTTTTTT
CDR3 protein: CASSATGGDEKLFF
CDR3 length: 14
clone size: once
V gene: TRBV18
D gene: NA
J gene: TRBJ1-4

CDR3 DNA: TGTGCCTGGACTAGCGGCCACAATGAGCAGTTCTTC
CDR3 protein: CAWTSGHNEQFF
CDR3 length: 12
clone size: NA
V gene: TRBV30
D gene: TRBD2
J gene: TRBJ2-1

CDR3 DNA: TGCGCCAGCAGCCAGACAGGGCTGGGCTACACCTTC
CDR3 protein: CASSQTGLGYTF
CDR3 length: 12
clone size: once
V gene: TRBV4-1
D gene: TRBD1
J gene: TRBJ1-2

CDR3 DNA: TGTGCCAGCAGCTTTATCTTGGGACTCGCCCGAAATGAGCAGTTCTTC
CDR3 protein: CASSFILGLARNEQFF
CDR3 length: 16
clone size: NA
V gene: TRBV5-4
D gene: NA
J gene: TRBJ2-1

CDR3 DNA: TGTGCCAGCAGTCCTCAGGGGTCCCTCCACTTT
CDR3 protein: CASSPQGSLHF
CDR3 length: 11
clone size: NA
V gene: TRBV6-6
D gene: NA
J gene: TRBJ1-6

CDR3 DNA: TGCAGCGCCCTATTCCCCAATGGCTACACCTTC
CDR3 protein: CSALFPNGYTF
CDR3 length: 11
clone size: NA
V gene: TRBV29-1
D gene: NA
J gene: TRBJ1-2

CDR3 DNA: TGCGCCAGCAGCCGAGGGGAGACCCAGTACTTC
CDR3 protein: CASSRGETQYF
CDR3 length: 11
clone size: NA
V gene: TRBV5-1
D gene: NA
J gene: TRBJ2-5

CDR3 DNA: TGTGCCAGCAGTGAGGGGCCCGGCACCGCCACAGATACGCAGTATTTT
CDR3 protein: CASSEGPGTATDTQYF
CDR3 length: 16
clone size: NA
V gene: TRBV6-4
D gene: NA
J gene: TRBJ2-3

CDR3 DNA: TGTGCCAGCAGTGGGGGACAACCCTACGAGCAGTACTTC
CDR3 protein: CASSGGQPYEQYF
CDR3 length: 13
clone size: NA
V gene: TRBV25-1
D gene: NA
J gene: TRBJ2-7

CDR3 DNA: TGTGCCAGCAGCCAAACAGGGGCCGGCGAGACCCAGTACTTC
CDR3 protein: CASSQTGAGETQYF
CDR3 length: 14
clone size: NA
V gene: TRBV27
D gene: TRBD1
J gene: TRBJ2-5

CDR3 DNA: TGTGCCACGAGACTGTCGAATTCACCCCTCCACTTT
CDR3 protein: CATRLSNSPLHF
CDR3 length: 12
clone size: NA
V gene: TRBV6-5
D gene: NA
J gene: TRBJ1-6

CDR3 DNA: TGTGCCAGCAGTTATCGACTAGGGGAATACTGTGGCACAGATACGCAGTATTTT
CDR3 protein: CASSYRLGEYCGTDTQYF
CDR3 length: 18
clone size: NA
V gene: TRBV27
D gene: NA
J gene: TRBJ2-3

CDR3 DNA: TGTGCCAGCAGCATAGGACAGGACGACTACGAGCAGTACTTC
CDR3 protein: CASSIGQDDYEQYF
CDR3 length: 14
clone size: NA
V gene: TRBV5-4
D gene: TRBD1
J gene: TRBJ2-7

CDR3 DNA: TGTGCCTGGAGTGGGGAGAAAGGGAATCAGCCCCAGCATTTT
CDR3 protein: CAWSGEKGNQPQHF
CDR3 length: 14
clone size: NA
V gene: TRBV30
D gene: NA
J gene: TRBJ1-5

CDR3 DNA: TGTGCCAGCAGCTTTACAGGATCCAACACCGGGGAGCTGTTTTTT
CDR3 protein: CASSFTGSNTGELFF
CDR3 length: 15
clone size: NA
V gene: TRBV11-2
D gene: NA
J gene: TRBJ2-2

CDR3 DNA: TGTGCCAGCAGTAGCCGACAGGGTGACAATCAGCCCCAGCATTTT
CDR3 protein: CASSSRQGDNQPQHF
CDR3 length: 15
clone size: NA
V gene: TRBV6-6
D gene: TRBD1
J gene: TRBJ1-5

CDR3 DNA: TGTGCCAGCAGTGACCCAGGGGAACACACCTTC
CDR3 protein: CASSDPGEHTF
CDR3 length: 11
clone size: NA
V gene: TRBV2
D gene: NA
J gene: TRBJ1-2

CDR3 DNA: TGTGCCAGCAGCGTGACAGGGATCGACGAGCAGTACTTC
CDR3 protein: CASSVTGIDEQYF
CDR3 length: 13
clone size: few
V gene: TRBV9
D gene: TRBD1
J gene: TRBJ2-7

CDR3 DNA: TGTGCCAGCAGCGGGACAGGGGGCAATCAGCCCCAGCATTTT
CDR3 protein: CASSGTGGNQPQHF
CDR3 length: 14
clone size: many
V gene: TRBV2
D gene: TRBD1
J gene: TRBJ1-5

CDR3 DNA: TGTGCCAGCACGGGAGGGAAGGTGGAGACCCAGTACTTC
CDR3 protein: CASTGGKVETQYF
CDR3 length: 13
clone size: once
V gene: TRBV7-2
D gene: TRBD2
J gene: TRBJ2-5

CDR3 DNA: TGCGCCAGCAGCCAATCGGGAGAAATTTATGGCTACACCTTC
CDR3 protein: CASSQSGEIYGYTF
CDR3 length: 14
clone size: NA
V gene: TRBV4-1
D gene: NA
J gene: TRBJ1-2

CDR3 DNA: TGTGCCAGCAGCTTGGAGGGGAGGGGGCAGTATTTT
CDR3 protein: CASSLEGRGQYF
CDR3 length: 12
clone size: once
V gene: TRBV7-2
D gene: TRBD2
J gene: TRBJ2-3

CDR3 DNA: TGTGCCGCGGAAACCCCACAGGGGAGCGATGGCTACACCTTC
CDR3 protein: CAAETPQGSDGYTF
CDR3 length: 14
clone size: few
V gene: TRBV30
D gene: TRBD1
J gene: TRBJ1-2

CDR3 DNA: TGCGCCAGCAGCTCGGGACTAGACTATGAGCAGTTCTTC
CDR3 protein: CASSSGLDYEQFF
CDR3 length: 13
clone size: NA
V gene: TRBV5-1
D gene: TRBD2
J gene: TRBJ2-1

CDR3 DNA: TGTGCCAGCAGTTCCCTCAGGACCGGGCCGGGGGAAAAACTGTTTTTT
CDR3 protein: CASSSLRTGPGEKLFF
CDR3 length: 16
clone size: NA
V gene: TRBV6-5
D gene: NA
J gene: TRBJ1-4

CDR3 DNA: TGTGCCAGCAGCCCCCGCCCTCTCCGGGGTACGCAGTATTTT
CDR3 protein: CASSPRPLRGTQYF
CDR3 length: 14
clone size: NA
V gene: TRBV11-2
D gene: NA
J gene: TRBJ2-3

CDR3 DNA: TGCAGCGCGCACAGGGGACAAGAGACCCAGTACTTC
CDR3 protein: CSAHRGQETQYF
CDR3 length: 12
clone size: NA
V gene: TRBV29-1
D gene: TRBD1
J gene: TRBJ2-5

CDR3 DNA: TGTGCCAGCAGCTTGGTAGGGGTTGGTACTGAAGCTTTCTTT
CDR3 protein: CASSLVGVGTEAFF
CDR3 length: 14
clone size: NA
V gene: TRBV5-6
D gene: NA
J gene: TRBJ1-1

CDR3 DNA: TGTGCCAGCAGCTTAAGGCTAGCGGGAGTTCGAGAGCAGTACTTC
CDR3 protein: CASSLRLAGVREQYF
CDR3 length: 15
clone size: NA
V gene: TRBV13
D gene: TRBD2
J gene: TRBJ2-7

CDR3 DNA: TGTGCCAGCAGCAGCGACGGGACTCCTTTCTACAATGAGCAGTTCTTC
CDR3 protein: CASSSDGTPFYNEQFF
CDR3 length: 16
clone size: NA
V gene: TRBV7-9
D gene: NA
J gene: TRBJ2-1

CDR3 DNA: TGTGCCAGCAGCCACAGGGGTAATGGCGAGCAGTACTTC
CDR3 protein: CASSHRGNGEQYF
CDR3 length: 13
clone size: NA
V gene: TRBV11-3
D gene: TRBD1
J gene: TRBJ2-7

CDR3 DNA: TGCGCCAGCAATACACCGGGACTAGCGGGAGTAGAGCAGTACTTC
CDR3 protein: CASNTPGLAGVEQYF
CDR3 length: 15
clone size: NA
V gene: TRBV10-2
D gene: TRBD2
J gene: TRBJ2-7

CDR3 DNA: TGTGCCAGCCGCCAGGAGGGTCATCAGCCCCAGCATTTT
CDR3 protein: CASRQEGHQPQHF
CDR3 length: 13
clone size: few
V gene: TRBV6-5
D gene: NA
J gene: TRBJ1-5

CDR3 DNA: TGCGCCAGCAGCTTGGGAACAGGGAGGGACGAAAAACTGTTTTTT
CDR3 protein: CASSLGTGRDEKLFF
CDR3 length: 15
clone size: NA
V gene: TRBV5-1
D gene: NA
J gene: TRBJ1-4

CDR3 DNA: TGTGCCATCAGTGAGTTAGGGCAGGGATACTACGAGCAGTACTTC
CDR3 protein: CAISELGQGYYEQYF
CDR3 length: 15
clone size: NA
V gene: TRBV10-3
D gene: NA
J gene: TRBJ2-7

CDR3 DNA: TGTGCCAGCAGCGAGGGGGCTACGAACACTGAAGCTTTCTTT
CDR3 protein: CASSEGATNTEAFF
CDR3 length: 14
clone size: NA
V gene: TRBV9
D gene: TRBD1
J gene: TRBJ1-1

CDR3 DNA: TGCGCCAGCAGTGGGACAGGGAGAACTGAAGCTTTCTTT
CDR3 protein: CASSGTGRTEAFF
CDR3 length: 13
clone size: NA
V gene: TRBV10-1
D gene: TRBD1
J gene: TRBJ1-1

CDR3 DNA: TGCGCCAGCAGTGAGAATGAGCGGAAGGACTACGAGCAGTACTTC
CDR3 protein: CASSENERKDYEQYF
CDR3 length: 15
clone size: NA
V gene: TRBV10-1
D gene: NA
J gene: TRBJ2-7

CDR3 DNA: TGTGCCTGGAGCGAAAGGCAGGGGGTTAGCAATCAGCCCCAGCATTTT
CDR3 protein: CAWSERQGVSNQPQHF
CDR3 length: 16
clone size: NA
V gene: TRBV30
D gene: TRBD1
J gene: TRBJ1-5

CDR3 DNA: TGTGCCAGCAGTTTGGGACAGGGTACCTACGAGCAGTACTTC
CDR3 protein: CASSLGQGTYEQYF
CDR3 length: 14
clone size: NA
V gene: TRBV6-5
D gene: TRBD1
J gene: TRBJ2-7

CDR3 DNA: TGTGCCAGCAGCGTAGACAGCGGAACTAGCACAGATACGCAGTATTTT
CDR3 protein: CASSVDSGTSTDTQYF
CDR3 length: 16
clone size: NA
V gene: TRBV9
D gene: NA
J gene: TRBJ2-3

CDR3 DNA: TGTGTAACCCAGACTAGCGGTTACGAGCAGTACTTC
CDR3 protein: CVTQTSGYEQYF
CDR3 length: 12
clone size: once
V gene: TRBV6-5
D gene: TRBD2
J gene: TRBJ2-7

CDR3 DNA: TGTGCCAGCAGCTTAGATTCGTCTAGCAATCAGCCCCAGCATTTT
CDR3 protein: CASSLDSSSNQPQHF
CDR3 length: 15
clone size: NA
V gene: TRBV7-2
D gene: NA
J gene: TRBJ1-5

CDR3 DNA: TGCGCCAGCAGCCAAGATCAGGGATCCCTAAACTATGGCTACACCTTC
CDR3 protein: CASSQDQGSLNYGYTF
CDR3 length: 16
clone size: NA
V gene: TRBV4-1
D gene: NA
J gene: TRBJ1-2

CDR3 DNA: TGTGCCAGCAGTGAACCCGGGGATGGAAATCAGCCCCAGCATTTT
CDR3 protein: CASSEPGDGNQPQHF
CDR3 length: 15
clone size: NA
V gene: TRBV25-1
D gene: NA
J gene: TRBJ1-5

CDR3 DNA: TGTGCCAGCAGTGAACAGGTCTACGAGCAGTACTTC
CDR3 protein: CASSEQVYEQYF
CDR3 length: 12
clone size: NA
V gene: TRBV25-1
D gene: NA
J gene: TRBJ2-7

CDR3 DNA: TGTGCCTGGAGGTTCCCAGGGAATTACAATGGCTACACCTTC
CDR3 protein: CAWRFPGNYNGYTF
CDR3 length: 14
clone size: NA
V gene: TRBV30
D gene: NA
J gene: TRBJ1-2

CDR3 DNA: TGTGCCAGTAGTACACCCGTACTAGCGGCGCACAATGAGCAGTTCTTC
CDR3 protein: CASSTPVLAAHNEQFF
CDR3 length: 16
clone size: NA
V gene: TRBV19
D gene: TRBD2
J gene: TRBJ2-1

CDR3 DNA: TGCAGCGCTAGAAGCGGGAGCGAGACCCAGTACTTC
CDR3 protein: CSARSGSETQYF
CDR3 length: 12
clone size: NA
V gene: TRBV29-1
D gene: TRBD2
J gene: TRBJ2-5

CDR3 DNA: TGTGCCAGCAGCCGGAGGGAGAATGAAAAACTGTTTTTT
CDR3 protein: CASSRRENEKLFF
CDR3 length: 13
clone size: NA
V gene: TRBV6-5
D gene: NA
J gene: TRBJ1-4

CDR3 DNA: TGCGCCAGCAGCTCTAGGACAGGGGGGAATGAGCAGTTCTTC
CDR3 protein: CASSSRTGGNEQFF
CDR3 length: 14
clone size: NA
V gene: TRBV5-1
D gene: TRBD1
J gene: TRBJ2-1